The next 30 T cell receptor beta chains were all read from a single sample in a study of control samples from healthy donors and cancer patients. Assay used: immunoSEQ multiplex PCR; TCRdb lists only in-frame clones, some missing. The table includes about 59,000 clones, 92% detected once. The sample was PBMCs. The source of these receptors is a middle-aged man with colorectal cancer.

The CDR3 bases are TGTGCCAGCAGCTTAGGGCTGGTCCAAGAGACCCAGTACTTC. It codes for CASSLGLVQETQYF. This rearrangement joins TRBV7-9 to TRBJ2-5; no clear D. The germline V gene has CDR1 SEHNR and CDR2 FQNEAQ (reference sequence). V lost 1 base to trimming and J lost 1 base, with 7 bases between them. The CDR3 is 14 amino acids.

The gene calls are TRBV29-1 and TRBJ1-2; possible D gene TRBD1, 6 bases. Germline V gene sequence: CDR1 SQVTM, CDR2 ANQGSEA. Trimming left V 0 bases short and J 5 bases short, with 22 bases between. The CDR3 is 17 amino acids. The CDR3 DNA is TGCAGCGTTGAAGATCGGTCCGGGGGGCCCTATGGGTATGGCTACACCTTC. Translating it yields CSVEDRSGGPYGYGYTF. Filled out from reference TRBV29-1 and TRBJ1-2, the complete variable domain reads SAVISQKPSRDICQRGTSLTIQCQVDSQVTMMFWYRQQPGQSLTLIATANQGSEATYESGFVIDKFPISRPNLTFSTLTVSNMSPEDSSIYLCSVEDRSGGPYGYGYTFGSGTRLTVV.

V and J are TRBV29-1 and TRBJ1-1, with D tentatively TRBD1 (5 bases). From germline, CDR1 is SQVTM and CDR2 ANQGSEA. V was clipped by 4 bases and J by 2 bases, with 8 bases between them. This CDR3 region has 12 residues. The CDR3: CSVAGANTEAFF. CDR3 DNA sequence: TGCAGCGTTGCCGGGGCAAACACTGAAGCTTTCTTT.

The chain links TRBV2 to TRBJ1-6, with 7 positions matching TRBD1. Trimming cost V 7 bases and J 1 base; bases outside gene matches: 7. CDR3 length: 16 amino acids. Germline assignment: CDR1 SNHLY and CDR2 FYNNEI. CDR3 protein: CASTGQARSYNSPLHF. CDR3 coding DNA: TGTGCCAGCACTGGACAGGCAAGGTCCTATAATTCACCCCTCCACTTT.

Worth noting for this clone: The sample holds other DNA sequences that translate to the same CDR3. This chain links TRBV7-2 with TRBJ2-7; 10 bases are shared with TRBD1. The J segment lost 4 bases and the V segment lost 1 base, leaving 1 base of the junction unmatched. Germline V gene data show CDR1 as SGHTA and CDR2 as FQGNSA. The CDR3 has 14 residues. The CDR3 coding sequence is TGTGCCAGCAGCTTAGGACAGGGGGCGTACGAGCAGTACTTC. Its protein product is CASSLGQGAYEQYF.

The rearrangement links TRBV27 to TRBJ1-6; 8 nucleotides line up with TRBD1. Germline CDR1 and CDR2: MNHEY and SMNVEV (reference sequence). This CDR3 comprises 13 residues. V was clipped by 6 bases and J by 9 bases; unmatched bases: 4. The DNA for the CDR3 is TGTGCCAGCAGGGGGACAGGCGGTTCACCCCTCCACTTT. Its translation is CASRGTGGSPLHF.

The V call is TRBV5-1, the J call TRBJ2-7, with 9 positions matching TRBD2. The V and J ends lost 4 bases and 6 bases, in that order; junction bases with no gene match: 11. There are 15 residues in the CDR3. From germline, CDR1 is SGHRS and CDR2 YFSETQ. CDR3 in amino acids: CASSTSSGTSFEQYF. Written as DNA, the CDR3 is TGCGCCAGCAGCACGTCCTCCGGGACTAGCTTCGAGCAGTACTTC.

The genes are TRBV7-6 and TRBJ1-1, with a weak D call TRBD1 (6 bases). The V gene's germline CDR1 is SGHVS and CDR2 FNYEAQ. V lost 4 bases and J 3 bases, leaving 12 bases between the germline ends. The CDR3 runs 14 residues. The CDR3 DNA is TGTGCCAGCAGCTCGAACAGGGTCGACACTGAAGCTTTCTTT. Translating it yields CASSSNRVDTEAFF.

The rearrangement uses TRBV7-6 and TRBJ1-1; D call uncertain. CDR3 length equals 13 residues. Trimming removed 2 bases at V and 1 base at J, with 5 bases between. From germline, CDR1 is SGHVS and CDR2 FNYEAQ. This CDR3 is CASSLRRNTEAFF. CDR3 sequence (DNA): TGTGCCAGCAGCTTACGCAGGAACACTGAAGCTTTCTTT.

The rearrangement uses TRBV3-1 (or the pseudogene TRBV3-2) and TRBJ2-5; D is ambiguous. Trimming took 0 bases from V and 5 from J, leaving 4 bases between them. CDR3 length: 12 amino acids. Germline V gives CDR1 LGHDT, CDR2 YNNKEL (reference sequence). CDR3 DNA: TGTGCCAGCAGCCAAGAAGTCGAGACCCAGTACTTC. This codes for CASSQEVETQYF.

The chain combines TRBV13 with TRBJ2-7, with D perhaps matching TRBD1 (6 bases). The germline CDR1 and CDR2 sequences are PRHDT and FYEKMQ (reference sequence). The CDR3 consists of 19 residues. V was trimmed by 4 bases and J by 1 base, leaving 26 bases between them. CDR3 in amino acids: CASSYLGFGGQTRSYEQYF. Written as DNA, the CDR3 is TGTGCCAGCAGCTATTTAGGATTTGGGGGCCAGACCCGTTCCTACGAGCAGTACTTC.

CDR3 amino acids: CASSLGARINTGELFF. Written as DNA, the CDR3 is TGCGCCAGCAGCTTGGGTGCTAGGATCAACACCGGGGAGCTGTTTTTT. The chain uses TRBV5-1 and TRBJ2-2; no definite D call. From germline, CDR1 is SGHRS and CDR2 YFSETQ. The CDR3 covers 16 residues. V dropped 0 bases and J dropped 2 bases, with 11 bases sitting between them.

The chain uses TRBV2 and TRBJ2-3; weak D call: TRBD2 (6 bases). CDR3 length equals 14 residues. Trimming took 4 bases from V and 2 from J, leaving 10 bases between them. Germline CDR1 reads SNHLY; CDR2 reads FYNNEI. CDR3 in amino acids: CASSGRENTDTQYF. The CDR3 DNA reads TGTGCCAGCAGTGGCCGGGAGAACACAGATACGCAGTATTTT.

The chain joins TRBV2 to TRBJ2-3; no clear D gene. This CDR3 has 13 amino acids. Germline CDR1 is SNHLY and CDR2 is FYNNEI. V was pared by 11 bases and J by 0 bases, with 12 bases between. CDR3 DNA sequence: TGTGCCTTGGGGTCCACTAGCACAGATACGCAGTATTTT. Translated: CALGSTSTDTQYF.

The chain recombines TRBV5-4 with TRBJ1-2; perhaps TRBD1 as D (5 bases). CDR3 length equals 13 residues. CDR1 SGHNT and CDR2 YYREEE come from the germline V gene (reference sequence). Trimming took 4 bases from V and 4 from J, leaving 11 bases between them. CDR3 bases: TGTGCCAGCAGCCAGGGACGGATCTATGGCTACACCTTC. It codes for CASSQGRIYGYTF. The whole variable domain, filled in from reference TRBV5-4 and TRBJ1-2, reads ETGVTQSPTHLIKTRGQQVTLRCSSQSGHNTVSWYQQALGQGPQFIFQYYREEENGRGNFPPRFSGLQFPNYSSELNVNALELDDSALYLCASSQGRIYGYTFGSGTRLTVV.

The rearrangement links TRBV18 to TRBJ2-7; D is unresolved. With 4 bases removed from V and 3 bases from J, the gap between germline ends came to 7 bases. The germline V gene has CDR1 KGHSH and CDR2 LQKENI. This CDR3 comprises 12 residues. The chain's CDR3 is CASSREDYEQYF. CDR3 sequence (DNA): TGTGCCAGCTCACGAGAGGACTACGAGCAGTACTTC.

CDR3 loop: CASSQGQVSTAAETQYF. Here the CDR3 DNA reads TGTGCCAGCAGCCAAGGGCAGGTATCGACGGCGGCGGAGACCCAGTACTTC. This sequence joins TRBV3-1 (or the pseudogene TRBV3-2) and TRBJ2-5; the D is unclear. The CDR3 loop spans 17 amino acids. Per germline, CDR1 LGHDT and CDR2 YNNKEL (reference sequence). Trimming cost V 1 base and J 5 bases, with 20 bases left between them.

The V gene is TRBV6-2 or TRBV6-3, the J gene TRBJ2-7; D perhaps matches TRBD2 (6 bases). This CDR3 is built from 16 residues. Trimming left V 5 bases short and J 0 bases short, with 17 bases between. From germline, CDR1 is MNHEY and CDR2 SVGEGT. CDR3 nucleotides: TGTGCCAGCAGTCCGTACGTTAGCGGTCCCTCCTACGAGCAGTACTTC. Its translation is CASSPYVSGPSYEQYF.

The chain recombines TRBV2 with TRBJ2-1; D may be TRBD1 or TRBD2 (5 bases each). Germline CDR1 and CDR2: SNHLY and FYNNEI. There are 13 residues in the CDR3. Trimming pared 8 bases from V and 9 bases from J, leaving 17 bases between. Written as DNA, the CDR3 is TGTGCCAGCTTTCTTGGGGGAAAGGGTGAGCAGTTCTTC. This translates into CASFLGGKGEQFF.

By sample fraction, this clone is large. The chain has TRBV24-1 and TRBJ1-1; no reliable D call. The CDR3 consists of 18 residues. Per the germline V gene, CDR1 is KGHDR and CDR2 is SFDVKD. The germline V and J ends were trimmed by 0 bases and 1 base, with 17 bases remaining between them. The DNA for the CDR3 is TGTGCCACCAGTGATTTGCGACCACCCTTTAAACCGAACACTGAAGCTTTCTTT. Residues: CATSDLRPPFKPNTEAFF.

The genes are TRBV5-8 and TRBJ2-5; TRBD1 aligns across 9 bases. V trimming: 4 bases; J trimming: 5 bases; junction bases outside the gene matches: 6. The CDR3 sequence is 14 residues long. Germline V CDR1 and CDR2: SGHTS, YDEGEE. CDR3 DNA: TGTGCCAGCAGCAAAGGACAGGGGTGGGAGACCCAGTACTTC. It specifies CASSKGQGWETQYF.

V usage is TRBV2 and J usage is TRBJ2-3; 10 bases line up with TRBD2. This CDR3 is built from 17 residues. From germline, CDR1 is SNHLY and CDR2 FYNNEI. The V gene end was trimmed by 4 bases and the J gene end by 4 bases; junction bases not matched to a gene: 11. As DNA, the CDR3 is TGTGCCAGCAGTGTTAGCGTAGCGGGGGGTACGGCAGATACGCAGTATTTT. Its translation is CASSVSVAGGTADTQYF.

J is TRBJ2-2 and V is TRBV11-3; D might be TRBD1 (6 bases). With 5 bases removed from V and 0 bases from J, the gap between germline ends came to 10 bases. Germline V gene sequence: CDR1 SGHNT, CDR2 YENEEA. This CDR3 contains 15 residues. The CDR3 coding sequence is TGTGCCAGCAGCGACGGGACATCGAACACCGGGGAGCTGTTTTTT. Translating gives CASSDGTSNTGELFF.

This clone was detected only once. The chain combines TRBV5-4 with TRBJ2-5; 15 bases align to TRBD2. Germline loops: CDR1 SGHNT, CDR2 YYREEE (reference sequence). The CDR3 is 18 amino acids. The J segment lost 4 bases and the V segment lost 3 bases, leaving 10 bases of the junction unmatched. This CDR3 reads CASSSGGTSGGRVETQYF. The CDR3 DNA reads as TGTGCCAGCAGCTCGGGCGGGACTAGCGGGGGGAGGGTAGAGACCCAGTACTTC.

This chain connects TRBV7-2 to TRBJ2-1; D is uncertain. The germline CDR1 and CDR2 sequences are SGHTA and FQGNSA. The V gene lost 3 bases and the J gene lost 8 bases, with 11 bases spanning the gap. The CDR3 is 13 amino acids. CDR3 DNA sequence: TGTGCCAGCAGCTTTCTAATTTCGGATGAGCAGTTCTTC. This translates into CASSFLISDEQFF.

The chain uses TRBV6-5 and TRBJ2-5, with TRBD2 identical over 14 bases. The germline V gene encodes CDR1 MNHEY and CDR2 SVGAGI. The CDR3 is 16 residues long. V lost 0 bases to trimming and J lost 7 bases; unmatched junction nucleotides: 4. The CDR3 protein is CASSYSMTSGGGTQYF. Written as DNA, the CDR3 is TGTGCCAGCAGTTACTCGATGACTAGCGGGGGGGGGACCCAGTACTTC.

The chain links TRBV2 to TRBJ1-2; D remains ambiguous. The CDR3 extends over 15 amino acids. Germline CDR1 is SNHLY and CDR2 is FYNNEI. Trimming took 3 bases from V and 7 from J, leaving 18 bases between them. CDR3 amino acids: CASSEGGGLVGGYTF. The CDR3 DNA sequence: TGTGCCAGCAGTGAGGGAGGTGGACTGGTGGGTGGCTACACCTTC.

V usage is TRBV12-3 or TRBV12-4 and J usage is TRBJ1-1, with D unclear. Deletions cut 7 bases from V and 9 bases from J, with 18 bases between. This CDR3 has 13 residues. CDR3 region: CASNQNRGFKAFF. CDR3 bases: TGTGCCAGCAACCAAAACCGGGGTTTTAAAGCTTTCTTT.

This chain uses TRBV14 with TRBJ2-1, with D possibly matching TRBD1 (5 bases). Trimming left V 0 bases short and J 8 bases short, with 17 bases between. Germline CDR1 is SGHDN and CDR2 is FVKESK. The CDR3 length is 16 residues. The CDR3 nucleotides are TGTGCCAGCAGCCAAGATCAGGCTATCCAGGGCGATGAGCAGTTCTTC. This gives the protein CASSQDQAIQGDEQFF.

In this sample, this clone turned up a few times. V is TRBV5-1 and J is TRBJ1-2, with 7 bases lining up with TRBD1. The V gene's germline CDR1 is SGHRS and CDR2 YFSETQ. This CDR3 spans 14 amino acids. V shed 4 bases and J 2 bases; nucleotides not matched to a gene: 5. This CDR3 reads CASSPTTGNYGYTF. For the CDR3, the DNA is TGCGCCAGCAGCCCAACGACAGGGAACTATGGCTACACCTTC.